Below are 25 T cell receptor beta chains sequenced from a single sample in a study of tumor and adjacent non-tumor tissue in lung cancer. Three rounds of nested PCR, following a modified ARM-PCR protocol, produced the TCRbeta library. Via MiXCR, TCRdb re-called the multiplex PCR reads, giving one row per CDR3 protein. The table lists around 74,000 distinct CDR3 sequences, around 70% of them singletons. This sample's RNA came from whole unsorted tissue. The sequencing sample was made of lung tumor tissue. Every receptor here comes from an older woman with non-small cell lung cancer.

The rearrangement links TRBV12-3 or TRBV12-4 to TRBJ1-2, with 12 bases matching TRBD1. The CDR3 is 14 amino acids. Trimming at V came to 11 bases and at J to 4 bases, leaving 8 bases not matched to a gene. CDR3 bases: TGTGCCGGCATTGGGACAGGGGGCGCCTATGGCTACACCTTC. Residues: CAGIGTGGAYGYTF.

The gene calls are TRBV29-1 and TRBJ2-7; no definite D call. Germline CDR1 is SQVTM and CDR2 is ANQGSEA. The CDR3 is made up of 11 amino acids. CDR3 bases: TGCAGAGTAGCAACATCCTACGAGCAGTACTTC. This gives the protein CRVATSYEQYF.

In the case of this clonotype: With a much larger clone just one base away, this may be a read error. The chain combines TRBV5-4 with TRBJ1-2; TRBD1 agrees at 8 bases. The CDR3 length is 16 residues. Per germline, CDR1 SGHNT and CDR2 YYREEE (reference sequence). With V trimmed by 5 bases and J by 2 bases, 11 bases remained unmatched. The CDR3: CASSMKGTGLNYGYTF. Here the CDR3 DNA reads TGTGCCAGCAGTATGAAGGGGACAGGTTTGAACTATGGCTACACCTTC.

Note on this clonotype: A junction boundary mismatches the germline segment, possibly from a read error. The chain couples TRBV5-1 to TRBJ2-7; 10 bases fit TRBD2. Germline V gene data show CDR1 as SGHRS and CDR2 as YFSETQ. The CDR3 runs 15 residues. CDR3 protein: CVSSFRTSGTYEHYF. The CDR3 DNA sequence: TGCGTCAGCAGCTTCCGGACTAGCGGTACCTACGAGCACTACTTT. Full variable domain (missing parts from reference TRBV5-1 and TRBJ2-7): KAGVTQTPRYLIKTRGQQVTLSCSPISGHRSVSWYQQTPGQGLQFLFEYFSETQRNKGNFPGRFSGRQFSNSRSEMNVSTLELGDSALYLCVSSFRTSGTYEHYFGPGTRLTVT.

This clonotype was counted a single time. This may come from a read error, since a much larger clone is one base off. CDR3 sequence reads: CASQYRNQPQHF. The CDR3 DNA sequence: TGTGCCAGCCAATATAGAAATCAGCCCCAGCATTTT. V and J are TRBV6-6 and TRBJ1-5, with unresolved D. The CDR3 totals 12 residues. Germline CDR1 reads MNHNY; CDR2 reads SVGAGI (reference sequence). Trimming removed 8 bases at V and 4 bases at J, with 9 bases between.

This clonotype was seen once. The junction departs from germline at one end; a sequencing error may be responsible. The chain uses TRBV6-5 and TRBJ2-3, with D possibly being TRBD2 (6 bases). Germline loops: CDR1 MNHEY, CDR2 SVGAGI. The CDR3 consists of 15 residues. The CDR3: CTSSRAGYTTDTQYF. The CDR3 DNA sequence: TGTACCAGCAGTCGGGCGGGATATACCACAGATACGCAGTATTTT.

In its sample, this clonotype was seen many times. V usage is TRBV7-9 and J usage is TRBJ2-1, with 9 bases aligning to TRBD1. The CDR3 consists of 16 residues. V lost 5 bases, J lost 3 bases, and 8 bases stayed unmatched. Germline V gene lookup returns CDR1 SEHNR and CDR2 FQNEAQ (reference sequence). The CDR3 sequence: CASSPLGTGRYNEQFF. CDR3 nucleotide sequence: TGTGCCAGCAGCCCATTGGGGACAGGGCGCTACAATGAGCAGTTCTTC.

On this clonotype itself: A much larger clone differs from this one at a single base, so this may be a read error. The CDR3 DNA is TGTGCCAGCAGTCCGCAGGACAGGGGTAACTATGGCTACACCTTC. Its translation is CASSPQDRGNYGYTF. The chain combines TRBV28 with TRBJ1-2, with 9 nucleotides matching TRBD1. Losses at the gene ends were 5 bases for V and 1 base for J; bases not matched to a gene: 5. The CDR3 has 15 amino acids. Germline V lookup: CDR1 MDHEN, CDR2 SYDVKM.

As for this clonotype: One junction end disagrees with the germline gene, perhaps due to a read error. This chain uses TRBV5-1 with TRBJ2-3; the D is unclear. CDR3 length: 13 residues. The germline V gene has CDR1 SGHRS and CDR2 YFSETQ. The CDR3 is CARSLVSTDTQCF. The CDR3, as DNA: TGCGCCAGGAGCCTAGTCTCCACAGATACGCAGTGCTTT.

A word on this clonotype: A much larger clone is a single base away; this may be a read error. This rearrangement joins TRBV5-1 to TRBJ2-7, with D tentatively TRBD2 (5 bases). CDR3 length: 14 amino acids. Trimming took off 3 bases at V and 7 bases at J, with 17 bases between the two ends. The germline V gene encodes CDR1 SGHRS and CDR2 YFSETQ. CDR3 nucleotides: TGCGCCAGCAGCTCCTCCGGGATCGCTGGGGAGCAGTACTTC. It encodes CASSSSGIAGEQYF.

By proportion, this clonotype is medium-sized. The chain uses TRBV11-3 and TRBJ2-5; 14 nucleotides line up with TRBD2. CDR1 is SGHNT, CDR2 YENEEA, per germline. This CDR3 has 16 residues. Germline trimming cut 5 bases from V and 2 bases from J; bases unmatched to any gene: 4. In nucleotides, the CDR3 is TGTGCCAGCAGCCCGGGGACTAGCGGGAGTCAAGAGACCCAGTACTTC. Its protein product is CASSPGTSGSQETQYF.

As regards this clonotype: A much larger clone lies a single base off, so this may be a read error. The V call is TRBV10-1, the J call TRBJ1-1; no definite D call. This CDR3 is built from 13 residues. Germline V lookup: CDR1 WNHNN, CDR2 SYGVQD (reference sequence). For the CDR3, the DNA is TGCGCCAGCAGTGTACTACCGAACACTAAAGCTTTCTTT. Its protein is CASSVLPNTKAFF.

With respect to this clonotype: In this CDR3 the conserved last residue, phenylalanine or tryptophan, is missing, so a read error is likely. The chain employs TRBV6-5 and TRBJ2-7; D is perhaps TRBD2 (5 bases). Germline CDR1 is MNHEY and CDR2 is SVGAGI. The CDR3 has 13 amino acids. V dropped 0 bases and J dropped 7 bases, with 10 bases sitting between them. The CDR3 reads CASSYSPPGEQYL. The CDR3 nucleotides are TGTGCCAGCAGTTACTCTCCCCCGGGAGAGCAGTACTTA.

The table lists this clonotype with many counts. The chain combines TRBV5-1 with TRBJ2-5, with TRBD1 as a possible D gene (5 bases). There are 14 residues in the CDR3. Germline CDR1 SGHRS, CDR2 YFSETQ. Trimming stripped 6 bases from V and 9 bases from J, with 21 bases between. CDR3 in amino acids: CASNGVPTEGAQYF. CDR3 in DNA: TGCGCCAGCAATGGGGTGCCCACAGAAGGGGCCCAGTACTTC.

The CDR3: CTSNYSLGEGEETQYF. CDR3 sequence (DNA): TGTACAAGTAATTACTCACTTGGGGAGGGGGAAGAGACCCAGTACTTC. This chain joins TRBV6-5 and TRBJ2-5; perhaps TRBD2 as D (7 bases). Germline CDR1 MNHEY, CDR2 SVGAGI. This CDR3 is 16 amino acids long.

J is TRBJ2-3 and V is TRBV2; D is unclear. The CDR3 has 14 amino acids. Per the germline V gene, CDR1 is SNHLY and CDR2 is FYNNEI. V dropped 6 bases and J dropped 0 bases, with 10 bases sitting between them. The CDR3 protein is CASSSASSTDTQYF. In nucleotides, the CDR3 is TGTGCCAGCAGCAGCGCCAGCAGCACAGATACGCAGTATTTT. Full variable domain (rest looked up from reference TRBV2 and TRBJ2-3): EPEVTQTPSHQVTQMGQEVILRCVPISNHLYFYWYRQILGQKVEFLVSFYNNEISEKSEIFDDQFSVERPDGSNFTLKIRSTKLEDSAMYFCASSSASSTDTQYFGPGTRLTVL.

In the case of this clonotype: A read error may produce the germline difference seen at one junction end. This chain joins TRBV6-1 and TRBJ2-1, with 8 bases aligning to TRBD1. Germline values: CDR1 MNHNS, CDR2 SASEGT. There are 14 residues in the CDR3. This chain's CDR3 is CASSKTGAKDEQLF. The CDR3 nucleotides read TGTGCTAGCAGTAAGACAGGGGCGAAAGATGAGCAGCTCTTC.

This clonotype was observed at least ten times. The CDR3 loop reads CASSDPGQGHYEQYF. The CDR3 region has the DNA TGTGCCAGCAGTGATCCGGGACAGGGGCACTACGAGCAGTACTTC. The chain joins TRBV6-1 to TRBJ2-7, with TRBD1 matching 10 bases. CDR3 length: 15 residues. V gave up 3 bases and J gave up 3 bases; unmatched junction bases: 5. Germline CDR1 reads MNHNS; CDR2 reads SASEGT.

This chain connects TRBV19 to TRBJ1-5, with 7 bases lining up with TRBD1. Germline loops: CDR1 LNHDA, CDR2 SQIVND (reference sequence). The V segment lost 8 bases and the J segment 5 bases; nucleotides outside the gene matches: 12. CDR3 length equals 15 residues. The DNA of the CDR3 is TGTGCCAGTGCCGACAGGGTCTTGATGTATCAGCCCCAGCATTTT. Translation: CASADRVLMYQPQHF.

As regards this clonotype: An end of the junction does not agree with germline; a read error may underlie this. This chain uses TRBV29-1 with TRBJ1-3; D is unclear. This CDR3 has 11 amino acids. Per germline, CDR1 SQVTM and CDR2 ANQGSEA. The CDR3: CSVGAGNTIYF. CDR3 nucleotide sequence: TGCAGCGTTGGGGCTGGAAACACTATATATTTT.

With regard to this clonotype: Likely a read error: the CDR3 ends without its conserved phenylalanine or tryptophan. The chain employs TRBV5-6 and TRBJ2-1; D not certain. The length of the CDR3 is 10 residues. CDR1 and CDR2 from the germline V gene are SGHDT and YYEEEE. Trimming took off 7 bases at V and 6 bases at J, with 5 bases between the two ends. CDR3 residues: CASGPNEQFL. The CDR3, as DNA: TGTGCCAGCGGCCCCAATGAGCAGTTCCTC.

Concerning this clonotype: This may stem from a read error, because a much larger clone lies one nucleotide away. The chain recombines TRBV28 with TRBJ2-4; no firm D call. The CDR3 is made up of 13 amino acids. The germline V gene encodes CDR1 MDHEN and CDR2 SYDVKM. Trimming left V 7 bases short and J 3 bases short, with 10 bases between. In DNA, the CDR3 is TGTGCCAGCATGAACAGTGGCAAAAACATTCAGTACTTC. Protein sequence: CASMNSGKNIQYF.

With respect to this clonotype: Germline and junction disagree at one end, which may indicate a read error. The chain employs TRBV6-1 and TRBJ2-7; tentative D call: TRBD1 (6 bases). The CDR3 has 11 amino acids. Germline CDR1 is MNHNS and CDR2 is SASEGT. CDR3 bases: TGTGCCAGCAGTGAAGGTCGGCCAGGGGTCTTC. This codes for CASSEGRPGVF.

This clonotype was observed at least ten times. The chain joins TRBV7-3 to TRBJ2-7; D not certain. Germline V CDR1 and CDR2: SGHTA, FQGTGA. Trimming removed 5 bases from V and 4 bases from J, with 12 bases in between. This CDR3 contains 13 residues. CDR3 protein: CASSLAPEYEQYF. CDR3 sequence (DNA): TGTGCCAGCAGCCTGGCCCCGGAATACGAGCAGTACTTC.

In regard to this clonotype: Its ends do not fully match the called genes, so a read error is possible. The chain links TRBV7-9 to TRBJ2-2; D might be TRBD2 (5 bases). The CDR3 totals 14 residues. Germline V gene data show CDR1 as SEHNR and CDR2 as FQNEAQ (reference sequence). The chain's CDR3 is CASSFWSHTGKLSF. The CDR3 region has the DNA TGTGCCAGCAGCTTCTGGTCCCACACCGGGAAGCTGTCTTTT.